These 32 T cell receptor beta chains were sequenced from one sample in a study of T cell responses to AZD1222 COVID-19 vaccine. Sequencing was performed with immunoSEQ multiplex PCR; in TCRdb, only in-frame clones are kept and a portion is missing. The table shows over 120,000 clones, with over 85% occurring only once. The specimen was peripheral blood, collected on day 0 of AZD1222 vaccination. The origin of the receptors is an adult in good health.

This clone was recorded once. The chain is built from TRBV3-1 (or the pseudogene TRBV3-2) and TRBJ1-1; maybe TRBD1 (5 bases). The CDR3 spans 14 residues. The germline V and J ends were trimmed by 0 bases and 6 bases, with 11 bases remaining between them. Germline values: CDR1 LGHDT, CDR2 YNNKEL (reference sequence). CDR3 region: CASSQETVRSEAFF. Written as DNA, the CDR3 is TGTGCCAGCAGCCAAGAGACAGTTCGCTCTGAAGCTTTCTTT.

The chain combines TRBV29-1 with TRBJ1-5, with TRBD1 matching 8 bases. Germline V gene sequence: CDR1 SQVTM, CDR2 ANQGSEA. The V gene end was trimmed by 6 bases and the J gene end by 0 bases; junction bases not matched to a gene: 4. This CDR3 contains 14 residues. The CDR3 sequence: CSVGQDTSNQPQHF. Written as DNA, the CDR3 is TGCAGCGTGGGACAGGACACTAGCAATCAGCCCCAGCATTTT.

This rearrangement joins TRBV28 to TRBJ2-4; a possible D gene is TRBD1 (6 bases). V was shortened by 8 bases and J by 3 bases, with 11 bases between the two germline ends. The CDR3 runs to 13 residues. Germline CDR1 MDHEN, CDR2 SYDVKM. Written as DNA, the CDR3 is TGTGCCAGCCACAACAGGGACAAAAACATTCAGTACTTC. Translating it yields CASHNRDKNIQYF.

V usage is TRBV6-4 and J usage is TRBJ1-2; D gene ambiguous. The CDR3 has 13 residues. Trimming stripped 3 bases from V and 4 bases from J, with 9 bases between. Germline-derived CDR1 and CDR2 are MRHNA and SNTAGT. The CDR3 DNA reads TGTGCCAGCAGTGAGGGTGGGAGCTATGGCTACACCTTC. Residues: CASSEGGSYGYTF.

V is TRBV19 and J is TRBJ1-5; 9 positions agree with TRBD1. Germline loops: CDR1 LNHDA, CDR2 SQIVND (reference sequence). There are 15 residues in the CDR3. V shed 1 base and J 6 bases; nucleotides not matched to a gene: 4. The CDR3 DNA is TGTGCCAGTAGTATAGGCGGGACAGGGTTTCAGCCCCAGCATTTT. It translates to CASSIGGTGFQPQHF. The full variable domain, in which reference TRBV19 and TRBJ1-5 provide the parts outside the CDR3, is DGGITQSPKYLFRKEGQNVTLSCEQNLNHDAMYWYRQDPGQGLRLIYYSQIVNDFQKGDIAEGYSVSREKKESFPLTVTSAQKNPTAFYLCASSIGGTGFQPQHFGDGTRLSIL.

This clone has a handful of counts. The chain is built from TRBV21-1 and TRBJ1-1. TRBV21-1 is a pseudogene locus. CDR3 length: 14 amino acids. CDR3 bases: TGTGCCAGCAGCAGATGGCGGACGAACACTGAAGCTTTCTTT. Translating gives CASSRWRTNTEAFF.

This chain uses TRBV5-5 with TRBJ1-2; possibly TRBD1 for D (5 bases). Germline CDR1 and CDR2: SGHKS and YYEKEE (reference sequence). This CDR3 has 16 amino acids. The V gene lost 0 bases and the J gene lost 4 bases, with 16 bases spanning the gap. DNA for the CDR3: TGTGCCAGCAGCTTGGCTACAGGAGAGCTAAGCTATGGCTACACCTTC. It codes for CASSLATGELSYGYTF. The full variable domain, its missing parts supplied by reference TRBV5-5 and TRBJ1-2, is DAGVTQSPTHLIKTRGQQVTLRCSPISGHKSVSWYQQVLGQGPQFIFQYYEKEERGRGNFPDRFSARQFPNYSSELNVNALLLGDSALYLCASSLATGELSYGYTFGSGTRLTVV.

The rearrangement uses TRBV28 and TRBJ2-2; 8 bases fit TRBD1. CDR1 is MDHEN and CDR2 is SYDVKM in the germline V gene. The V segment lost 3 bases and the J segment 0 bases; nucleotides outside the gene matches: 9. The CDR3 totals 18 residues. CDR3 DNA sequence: TGTGCCAGCAGTTTCTCACTTAGGGACAGGCCGAACACCGGGGAGCTGTTTTTT. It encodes CASSFSLRDRPNTGELFF.

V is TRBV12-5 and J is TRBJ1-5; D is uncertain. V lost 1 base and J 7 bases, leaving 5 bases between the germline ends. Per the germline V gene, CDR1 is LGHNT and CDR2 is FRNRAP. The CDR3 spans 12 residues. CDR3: CASGLGEQPQHF. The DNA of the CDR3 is TGTGCTAGTGGTTTGGGGGAACAGCCCCAGCATTTT.

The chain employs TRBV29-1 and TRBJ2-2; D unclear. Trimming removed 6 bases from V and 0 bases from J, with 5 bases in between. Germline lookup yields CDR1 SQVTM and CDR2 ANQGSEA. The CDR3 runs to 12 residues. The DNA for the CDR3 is TGCAGCGTAAGGCCGAACACCGGGGAGCTGTTTTTT. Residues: CSVRPNTGELFF.

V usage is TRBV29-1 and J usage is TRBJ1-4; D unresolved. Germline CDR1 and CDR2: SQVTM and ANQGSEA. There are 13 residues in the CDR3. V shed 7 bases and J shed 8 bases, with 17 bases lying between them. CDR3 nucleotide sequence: TGCAGCGGAATCCTAGGCTCTGGGGAAAAACTGTTTTTT. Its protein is CSGILGSGEKLFF.

CDR3 nucleotide sequence: TGTGCCAGCGAGTTTGGAGGGGTTCAGCCCCAGCATTTT. This translates into CASEFGGVQPQHF. V usage is TRBV6-5 and J usage is TRBJ1-5; a possible D gene is TRBD1 (5 bases). The CDR3 extends over 13 amino acids. The V gene's germline CDR1 is MNHEY and CDR2 SVGAGI. Trimming left V 8 bases short and J 6 bases short, with 14 bases between.

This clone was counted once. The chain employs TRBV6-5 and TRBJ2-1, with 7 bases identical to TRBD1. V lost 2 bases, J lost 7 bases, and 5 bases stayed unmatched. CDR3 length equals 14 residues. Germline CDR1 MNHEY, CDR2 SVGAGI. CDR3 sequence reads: CASSYLPGGNEQFF. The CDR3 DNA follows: TGTGCCAGCAGTTACCTCCCAGGGGGAAATGAGCAGTTCTTC.

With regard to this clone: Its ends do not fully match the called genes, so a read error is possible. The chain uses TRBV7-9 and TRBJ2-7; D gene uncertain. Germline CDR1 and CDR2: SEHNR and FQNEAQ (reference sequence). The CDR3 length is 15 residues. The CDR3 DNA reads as TGTGCCAGCAGCTTAGACTACCCGGCGACGGAGCCACGGGACTTC. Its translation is CASSLDYPATEPRDF.

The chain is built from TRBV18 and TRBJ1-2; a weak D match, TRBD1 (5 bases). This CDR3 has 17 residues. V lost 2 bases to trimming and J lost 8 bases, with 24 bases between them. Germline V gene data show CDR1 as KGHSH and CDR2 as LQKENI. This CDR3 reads CASSPSGLGTGMWGYTF. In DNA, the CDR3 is TGTGCCAGCTCACCATCCGGACTCGGGACTGGCATGTGGGGCTACACCTTC.

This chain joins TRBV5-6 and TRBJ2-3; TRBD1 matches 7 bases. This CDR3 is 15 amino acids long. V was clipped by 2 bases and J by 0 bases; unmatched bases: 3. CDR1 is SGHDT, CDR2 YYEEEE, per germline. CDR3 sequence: CASSLRQGSTDTQYF. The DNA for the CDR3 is TGTGCCAGCAGCTTAAGACAGGGAAGCACAGATACGCAGTATTTT.

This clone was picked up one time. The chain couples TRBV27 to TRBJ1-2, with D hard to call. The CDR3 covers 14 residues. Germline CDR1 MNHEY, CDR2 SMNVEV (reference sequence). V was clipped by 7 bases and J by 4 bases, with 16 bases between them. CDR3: CASTRAGDLYGYTF. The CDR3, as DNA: TGTGCCAGCACCCGGGCGGGTGACCTCTATGGCTACACCTTC.

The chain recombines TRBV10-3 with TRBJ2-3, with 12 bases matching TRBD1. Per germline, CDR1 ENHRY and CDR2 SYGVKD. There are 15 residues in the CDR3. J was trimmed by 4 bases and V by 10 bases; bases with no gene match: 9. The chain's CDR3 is CASKGDRGRSDTQYF. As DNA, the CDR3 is TGTGCCAGCAAAGGGGACAGGGGGCGCTCAGATACGCAGTATTTT.

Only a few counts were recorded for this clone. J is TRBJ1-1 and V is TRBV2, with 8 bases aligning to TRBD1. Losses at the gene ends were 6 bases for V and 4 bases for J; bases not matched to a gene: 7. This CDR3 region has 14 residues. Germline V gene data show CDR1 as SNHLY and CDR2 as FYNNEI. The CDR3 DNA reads TGTGCCAGCAGCACCTTCACAGGGGGCACTGAAGCTTTCTTT. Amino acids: CASSTFTGGTEAFF.

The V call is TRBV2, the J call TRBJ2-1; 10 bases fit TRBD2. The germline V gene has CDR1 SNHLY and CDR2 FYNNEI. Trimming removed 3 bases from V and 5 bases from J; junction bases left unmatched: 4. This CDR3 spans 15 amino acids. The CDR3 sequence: CASSDRTSGNNEQFF. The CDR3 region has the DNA TGTGCCAGCAGTGACCGGACTAGCGGAAACAATGAGCAGTTCTTC.

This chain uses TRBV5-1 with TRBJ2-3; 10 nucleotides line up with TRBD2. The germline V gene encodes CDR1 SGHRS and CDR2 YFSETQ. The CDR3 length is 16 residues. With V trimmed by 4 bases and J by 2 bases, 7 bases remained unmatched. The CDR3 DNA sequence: TGCGCCAGCAGCCTTTCTACTAGCGGGGTCACAGATACGCAGTATTTT. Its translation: CASSLSTSGVTDTQYF. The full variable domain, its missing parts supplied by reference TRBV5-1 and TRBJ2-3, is KAGVTQTPRYLIKTRGQQVTLSCSPISGHRSVSWYQQTPGQGLQFLFEYFSETQRNKGNFPGRFSGRQFSNSRSEMNVSTLELGDSALYLCASSLSTSGVTDTQYFGPGTRLTVL.

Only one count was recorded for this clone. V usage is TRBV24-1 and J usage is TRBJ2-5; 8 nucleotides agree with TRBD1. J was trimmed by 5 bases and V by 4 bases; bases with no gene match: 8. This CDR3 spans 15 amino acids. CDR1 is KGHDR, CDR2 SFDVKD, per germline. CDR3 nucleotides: TGTGCCACCAGTGAGGACAGGGCAGGCGGCGAGACCCAGTACTTC. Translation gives CATSEDRAGGETQYF.

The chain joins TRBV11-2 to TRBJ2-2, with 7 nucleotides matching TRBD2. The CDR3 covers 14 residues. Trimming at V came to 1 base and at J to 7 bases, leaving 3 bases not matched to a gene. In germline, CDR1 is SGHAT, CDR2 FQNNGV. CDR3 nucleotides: TGTGCCAGCAGCTTAGCGGGGGGTGGCGGGGAGCTGTTTTTT. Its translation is CASSLAGGGGELFF.

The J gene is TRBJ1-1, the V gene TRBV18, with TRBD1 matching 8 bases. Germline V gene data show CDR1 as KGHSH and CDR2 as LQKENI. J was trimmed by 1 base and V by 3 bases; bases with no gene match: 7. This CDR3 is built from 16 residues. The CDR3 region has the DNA TGTGCCAGCTCACCGCTAGCAGGGGGCGGGAACACTGAAGCTTTCTTT. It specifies CASSPLAGGGNTEAFF.

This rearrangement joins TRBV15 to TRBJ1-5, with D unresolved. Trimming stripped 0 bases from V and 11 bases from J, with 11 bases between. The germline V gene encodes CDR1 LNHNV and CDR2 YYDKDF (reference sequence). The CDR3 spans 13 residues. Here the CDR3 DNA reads TGTGCCACCAGCAGAGATGAACGAACGGCCCAGCATTTT. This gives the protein CATSRDERTAQHF.

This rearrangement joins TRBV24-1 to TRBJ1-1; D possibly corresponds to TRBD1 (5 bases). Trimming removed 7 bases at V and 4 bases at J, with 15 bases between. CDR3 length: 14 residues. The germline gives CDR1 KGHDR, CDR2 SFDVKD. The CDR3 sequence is CATRGVGVGTEAFF. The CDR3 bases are TGTGCCACCAGGGGGGTAGGGGTTGGCACTGAAGCTTTCTTT.

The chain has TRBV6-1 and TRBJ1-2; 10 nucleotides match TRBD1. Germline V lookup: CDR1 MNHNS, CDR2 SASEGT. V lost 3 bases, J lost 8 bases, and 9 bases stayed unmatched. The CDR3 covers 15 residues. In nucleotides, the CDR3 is TGTGCCAGCAGTGAGGCAGTCGGGACAGGGGAGGGCTACACCTTC. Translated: CASSEAVGTGEGYTF.

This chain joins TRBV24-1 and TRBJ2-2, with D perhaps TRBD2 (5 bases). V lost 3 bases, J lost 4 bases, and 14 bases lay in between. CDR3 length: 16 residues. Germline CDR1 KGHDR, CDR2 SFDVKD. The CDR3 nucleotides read TGTGCCACCAGTGATAGTCTAGCCTTAGGCACCGGGGAGCTGTTTTTT. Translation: CATSDSLALGTGELFF.

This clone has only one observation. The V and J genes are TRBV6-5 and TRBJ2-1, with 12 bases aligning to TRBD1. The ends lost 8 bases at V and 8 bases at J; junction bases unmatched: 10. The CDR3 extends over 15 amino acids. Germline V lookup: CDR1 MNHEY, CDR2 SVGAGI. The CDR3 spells CASPSWDRGQDEQFF. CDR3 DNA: TGTGCCAGCCCCTCCTGGGACAGGGGGCAGGATGAGCAGTTCTTC.

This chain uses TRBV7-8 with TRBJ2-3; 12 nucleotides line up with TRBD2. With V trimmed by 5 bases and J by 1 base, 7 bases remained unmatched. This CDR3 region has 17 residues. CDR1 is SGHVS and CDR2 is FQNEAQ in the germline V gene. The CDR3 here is CASSPGLAGYRTDTQYF. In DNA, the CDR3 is TGTGCCAGCAGCCCAGGACTAGCGGGGTATCGCACAGATACGCAGTATTTT.

In nucleotides, the CDR3 is TGTGCCAGCAGCTTGGCGGGGATCCGCACAGATACGCAGTATTTT. Protein product: CASSLAGIRTDTQYF. The chain carries TRBV5-4 and TRBJ2-3, with D perhaps TRBD2 (5 bases). The CDR3 spans 15 residues. Germline assignment: CDR1 SGHNT and CDR2 YYREEE (reference sequence). Deletions cut 0 bases from V and 1 base from J, with 9 bases between.

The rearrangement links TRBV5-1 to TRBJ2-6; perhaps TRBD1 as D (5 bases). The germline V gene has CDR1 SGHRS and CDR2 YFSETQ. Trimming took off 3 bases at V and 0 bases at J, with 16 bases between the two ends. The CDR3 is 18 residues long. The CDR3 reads CASSSFHSGSSGANVLTF. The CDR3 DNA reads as TGCGCCAGCAGCTCGTTTCATTCAGGGTCCTCTGGGGCCAACGTCCTGACTTTC.